This T cell receptor beta chain originates from a study of shared clonotypes between healthy human individuals. Profiled with immunoSEQ multiplex PCR; TCRdb holds only in-frame clones, not every one. The data show over a million clones, approximately 96% seen once. After removal of 4 bases from V and 2 bases from J, the junction contained 3 bases not matched to a gene. The CDR3 extends over 15 amino acids. CDR1 and CDR2 from the germline V gene are SGDLS and YYNGEE. This TCR was recovered from a young man in good health. Sequencing used naive CD4+ T cells sorted from blood. Subset denoted: CD45RA+ positively selected. The rearrangement uses TRBV9 and TRBJ2-7; 13 positions agree with TRBD2. CDR3 nucleotide sequence: TGTGCCAGCAGCCCGGGACTAGCGGGGCCCTACGAGCAGTACTTC. It specifies CASSPGLAGPYEQYF.